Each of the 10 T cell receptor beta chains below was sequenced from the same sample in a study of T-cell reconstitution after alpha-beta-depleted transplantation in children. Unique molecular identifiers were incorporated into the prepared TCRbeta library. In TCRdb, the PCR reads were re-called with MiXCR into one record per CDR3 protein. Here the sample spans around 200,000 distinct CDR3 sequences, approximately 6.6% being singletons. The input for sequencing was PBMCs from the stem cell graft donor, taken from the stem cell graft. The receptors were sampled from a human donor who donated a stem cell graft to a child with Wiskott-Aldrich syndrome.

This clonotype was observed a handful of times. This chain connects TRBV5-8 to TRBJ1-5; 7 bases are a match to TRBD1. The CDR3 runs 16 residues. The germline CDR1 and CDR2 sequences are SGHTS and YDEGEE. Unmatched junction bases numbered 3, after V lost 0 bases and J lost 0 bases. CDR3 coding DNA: TGTGCCAGCAGCTTGGGGACAGGAAATAGCAATCAGCCCCAGCATTTT. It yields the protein CASSLGTGNSNQPQHF.

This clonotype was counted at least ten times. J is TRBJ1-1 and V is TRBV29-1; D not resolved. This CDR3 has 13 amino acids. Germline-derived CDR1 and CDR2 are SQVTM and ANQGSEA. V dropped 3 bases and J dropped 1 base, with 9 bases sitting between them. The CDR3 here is CSVEAGWNTEAFF. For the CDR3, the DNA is TGCAGCGTTGAGGCGGGATGGAACACTGAAGCTTTCTTT.

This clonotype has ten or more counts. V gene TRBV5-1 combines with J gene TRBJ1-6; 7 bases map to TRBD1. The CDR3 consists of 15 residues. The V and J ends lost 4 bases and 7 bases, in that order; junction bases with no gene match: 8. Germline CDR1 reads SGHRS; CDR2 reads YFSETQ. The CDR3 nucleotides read TGCGCCAGCAGCCTGACGACAGGGCGGAATTCACCCCTCCACTTT. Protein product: CASSLTTGRNSPLHF.

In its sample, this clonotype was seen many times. CDR3 in DNA: TGTGCCAGCAGCTTGGACCATGTTTTCAATGAGCAGTTCTTC. The encoded protein is CASSLDHVFNEQFF. The V call is TRBV5-4, the J call TRBJ2-1, with unresolved D. Germline lookup yields CDR1 SGHNT and CDR2 YYREEE (reference sequence). V was shortened by 0 bases and J by 6 bases, with 10 bases between the two germline ends. This CDR3 is built from 14 residues.

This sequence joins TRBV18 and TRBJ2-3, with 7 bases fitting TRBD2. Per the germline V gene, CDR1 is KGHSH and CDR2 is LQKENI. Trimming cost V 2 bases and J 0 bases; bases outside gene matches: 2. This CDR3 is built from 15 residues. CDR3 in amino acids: CASSPIGGSTDTQYF. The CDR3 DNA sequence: TGTGCCAGCTCACCAATCGGGGGGAGCACAGATACGCAGTATTTT.

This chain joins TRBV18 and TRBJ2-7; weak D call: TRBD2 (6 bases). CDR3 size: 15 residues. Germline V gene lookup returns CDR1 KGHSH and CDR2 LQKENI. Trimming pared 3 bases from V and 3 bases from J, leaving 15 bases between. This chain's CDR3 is CASSPSLGGFYEQYF. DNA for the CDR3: TGTGCCAGCTCACCCTCTCTAGGAGGGTTCTACGAGCAGTACTTC.

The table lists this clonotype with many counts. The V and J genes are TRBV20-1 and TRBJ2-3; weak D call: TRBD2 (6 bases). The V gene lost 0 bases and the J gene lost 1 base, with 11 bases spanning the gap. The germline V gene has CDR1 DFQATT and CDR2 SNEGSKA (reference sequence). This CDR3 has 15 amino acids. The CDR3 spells CSARDWGLGTDTQYF. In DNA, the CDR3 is TGCAGTGCTAGAGATTGGGGACTTGGCACAGATACGCAGTATTTT.

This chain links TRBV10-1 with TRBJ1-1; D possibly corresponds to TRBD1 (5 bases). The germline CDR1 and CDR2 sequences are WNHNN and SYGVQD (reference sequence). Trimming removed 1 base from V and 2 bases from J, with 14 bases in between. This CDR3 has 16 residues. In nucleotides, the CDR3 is TGCGCCAGCAGTGAGTACCCCGGTGGGGGAAACACTGAAGCTTTCTTT. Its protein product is CASSEYPGGGNTEAFF.

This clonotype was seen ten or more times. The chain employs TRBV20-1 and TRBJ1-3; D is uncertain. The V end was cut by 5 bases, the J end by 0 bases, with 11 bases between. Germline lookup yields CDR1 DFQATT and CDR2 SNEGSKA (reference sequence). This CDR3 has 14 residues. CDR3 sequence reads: CSALIIPSGNTIYF. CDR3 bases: TGCAGTGCTCTGATAATACCCTCTGGAAACACCATATATTTT.

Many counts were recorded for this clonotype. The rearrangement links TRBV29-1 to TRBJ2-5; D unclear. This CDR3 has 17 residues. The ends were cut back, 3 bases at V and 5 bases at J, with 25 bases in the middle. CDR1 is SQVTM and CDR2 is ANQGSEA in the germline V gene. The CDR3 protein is CSVEVGWRLGLIETQYF. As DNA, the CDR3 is TGCAGCGTTGAGGTCGGCTGGCGACTGGGTTTGATCGAGACCCAGTACTTC.